This entry features one T cell receptor (beta chain) sequence. These data originate in a study of cytomegalovirus exposure and HLA in healthy donors. Clones were read by immunoSEQ multiplex PCR, and TCRdb kept only the in-frame ones, dropping some. The data show tens of thousands of clones, over 85% seen once. An approximately 120-subject validation cohort, separate from the approximately 670-subject first cohort, supplied the donors. The CDR3 is made up of 13 amino acids. Germline loops: CDR1 SGHRS, CDR2 YFSETQ. J was trimmed by 6 bases and V by 4 bases; bases with no gene match: 4. The receptor's source is a man younger than 35 in good health and CMV-seronegative. This chain uses TRBV5-1 with TRBJ2-1; 7 bases align to TRBD1. The material sequenced was PBMCs. CDR3 nucleotide sequence: TGCGCCAGCAGCCCGGGACAGCCCAATGAGCAGTTCTTC. The encoded protein is CASSPGQPNEQFF.